The next 14 T cell receptor beta chains were all read from a single sample in a study of TIL therapy for anti-PD-1-resistant metastatic lung cancer (dated by TCRdb to the early 2020s). The time point label corresponds to: pre-treatment sample, taken before nivolumab and TIL therapy. Excised metastases, mostly pleural nodules or supraclavicular lymph nodes, were used as baseline tumor samples and were taken from the same resection from which TIL were grown. TCR beta CDR3 regions were amplified from genomic DNA by bias-controlled multiplex PCR with the immunoSEQ v3 hsTCRB kit. The table comes from immuneACCESS by way of TCRdb, which keeps in-frame sequences with V and J called. Part of the clones is missing from these tables; in studies checked, under half for an unresolved V gene and the rest for unknown reasons. The table for this sample lists 25,000 to 30,000 clones; about 63% of them were counted only once. The ten largest clones represent about 16% of the sample.

The sample was tumor tissue, taken at baseline. The source of these receptors is a woman between 30 and 85 years old with non-small cell lung cancer.

The CDR3: CASSPTQGIETQYF. CDR3 in DNA: TGTGCCAGCAGCCCAACCCAGGGGATTGAGACCCAGTACTTC. The V gene is TRBV6-6, the J gene TRBJ2-5, with D tentatively TRBD1 (6 bases). Germline CDR1 reads MNHNY; CDR2 reads SVGAGI (reference sequence). The CDR3 runs to 14 residues. V was shortened by 6 bases and J by 5 bases, with 16 bases between the two germline ends.

The DNA for the CDR3 is TGTGCCAGCAGCCAAGATTGGGTAGCGGGAGGAGTCGAGCAGTACTTC. Translating gives CASSQDWVAGGVEQYF. The chain recombines TRBV4-2 with TRBJ2-7; TRBD2 aligns across 10 bases. V lost 0 bases to trimming and J lost 6 bases; unmatched junction nucleotides: 8. CDR1 LGHNA and CDR2 YNFKEQ come from the germline V gene. The CDR3 is 16 amino acids.

The chain is built from TRBV30 and TRBJ1-5; tentatively, D is TRBD1 (6 bases). Germline loops: CDR1 GTSNPN, CDR2 SVGIG (reference sequence). Trimming pared 1 base from V and 4 bases from J, leaving 20 bases between. This CDR3 is 17 amino acids long. The CDR3, as DNA: TGTGCCTGGAGTGCCCCGGGGGCCCTTGCCTTTAATCAGCCCCAGCATTTT. Translation: CAWSAPGALAFNQPQHF. Filled out from reference TRBV30 and TRBJ1-5, the complete variable domain reads SQTIHQWPATLVQPVGSPLSLECTVEGTSNPNLYWYRQAAGRGLQLLFYSVGIGQISSEVPQNLSASRPQDRQFILSSKKLLLSDSGFYLCAWSAPGALAFNQPQHFGDGTRLSIL.

The V and J genes are TRBV7-8 and TRBJ2-1; D is unresolved. V dropped 2 bases and J dropped 4 bases, with 15 bases sitting between them. The germline gives CDR1 SGHVS, CDR2 FQNEAQ. This CDR3 is built from 16 residues. CDR3 DNA: TGTGCCAGCAGCTTAAGATCTACCCTTGAATACAATGAGCAGTTCTTC. Translated: CASSLRSTLEYNEQFF.

The rearrangement joins TRBV7-9 to TRBJ2-1; possible D gene TRBD1, 5 bases. The CDR3 has 15 residues. Germline CDR1 SEHNR, CDR2 FQNEAQ (reference sequence). Trimming cost V 2 bases and J 4 bases, with 12 bases left between them. In DNA form, the CDR3 reads TGTGCCAGCAGCTTATCGCAGGGTCTGTACAATGAGCAGTTCTTC. This sequence encodes CASSLSQGLYNEQFF.

In its sample, this clone is medium-sized (0.01 to 0.1%). The chain has TRBV30 and TRBJ2-3; D call uncertain. V lost 1 base, J lost 3 bases, and 14 bases lay in between. The CDR3 totals 15 residues. Germline V CDR1 and CDR2: GTSNPN, SVGIG (reference sequence). This chain's CDR3 is CAWSEGLSVTDTQYF. The CDR3 DNA sequence: TGTGCCTGGAGTGAGGGCTTATCGGTGACAGATACGCAGTATTTT.

V is TRBV6-5 and J is TRBJ2-5; tentatively, D is TRBD2 (6 bases). Germline assignment: CDR1 MNHEY and CDR2 SVGAGI. V was shortened by 0 bases and J by 5 bases, with 10 bases between the two germline ends. The CDR3 has 14 amino acids. The CDR3, as DNA: TGTGCCAGCAGTTACTCCGGGGGAACGGAGACCCAGTACTTC. Amino acids: CASSYSGGTETQYF.

The genes are TRBV14 and TRBJ1-1; D perhaps matches TRBD1 (5 bases). Looked up from germline, CDR1 is SGHDN and CDR2 is FVKESK. The CDR3 extends over 14 amino acids. The V end lost 4 bases, the J end lost 3 bases, and 12 bases lay between the germline ends. The CDR3 spells CASSPVGGYTEAFF. In nucleotides, the CDR3 is TGTGCCAGCAGCCCGGTGGGGGGATACACTGAAGCTTTCTTT.

This clone showed up just a few times. V gene TRBV27 combines with J gene TRBJ1-5, with TRBD1 matching over 7 bases. The CDR3 is 14 residues long. Looked up from germline, CDR1 is MNHEY and CDR2 is SMNVEV (reference sequence). Trimming at V came to 4 bases and at J to 4 bases, leaving 4 bases not matched to a gene. The CDR3 DNA is TGTGCCAGCAGTTCTCCAGGGGGTAATCAGCCCCAGCATTTT. Translated: CASSSPGGNQPQHF.

The genes are TRBV5-6 and TRBJ2-7; no clear D gene. The CDR3 loop spans 12 amino acids. V gave up 0 bases and J gave up 2 bases, with 3 bases separating them. From germline, CDR1 is SGHDT and CDR2 YYEEEE. The CDR3 protein is CASSLGAYEQYF. Written as DNA, the CDR3 is TGTGCCAGCAGCTTGGGGGCCTACGAGCAGTACTTC.

The rearrangement joins TRBV6-6 to TRBJ2-2, with a tentative D call TRBD2 (5 bases). This CDR3 has 14 residues. The V and J ends lost 5 bases and 6 bases respectively, with 13 bases between them. CDR1 is MNHNY, CDR2 SVGAGI, per germline (reference sequence). The CDR3 sequence is CASSMTAGPGELFF. DNA for the CDR3: TGTGCCAGCAGTATGACCGCGGGTCCCGGGGAGCTGTTTTTT.

The genes are TRBV7-9 and TRBJ2-7; 11 bases are shared with TRBD1. The CDR3 consists of 15 residues. The germline V gene has CDR1 SEHNR and CDR2 FQNEAQ (reference sequence). Losses at the gene ends were 6 bases for V and 3 bases for J; bases not matched to a gene: 7. The CDR3 sequence: CASSFPGTGGYEQYF. CDR3 sequence (DNA): TGTGCCAGCAGTTTTCCCGGGACAGGGGGCTACGAGCAGTACTTC.

J is TRBJ2-7 and V is TRBV28; 8 bases are a match to TRBD2. The CDR3 length is 13 residues. From germline, CDR1 is MDHEN and CDR2 SYDVKM. J gave up 2 bases and V 7 bases, and 4 bases lay outside the gene matches. This CDR3 reads CASTPGGPYEQYF. The CDR3 DNA sequence: TGTGCCAGCACCCCGGGAGGGCCCTACGAGCAGTACTTC.

DNA for the CDR3: TGTGCCAGCAGCTTCCGTTCCAATGAGCAGTTCTTC. Translating gives CASSFRSNEQFF. The gene calls are TRBV5-6 and TRBJ2-1; D unclear. The V gene's germline CDR1 is SGHDT and CDR2 YYEEEE. The CDR3 is 12 residues long. V was shortened by 2 bases and J by 6 bases, with 6 bases between the two germline ends. The full variable domain, rest sourced from reference TRBV5-6 and TRBJ2-1, is DAGVTQSPTHLIKTRGQQVTLRCSPKSGHDTVSWYQQALGQGPQFIFQYYEEEERQRGNFPDRFSGHQFPNYSSELNVNALLLGDSALYLCASSFRSNEQFFGPGTRLTVL.